A selection of T cell receptor beta chains follows, all from one sample in a study of T cells after yellow fever vaccination. A single record per CDR3 protein comes from TCRdb applying MiXCR to the 5' RACE reads. The sample contains 95,000 to 100,000 distinct CDR3 sequences, around 5.8% of which appear only once. The sequenced sample was CD8+ T cells sorted from PBMCs, obtained 10 days after the yellow fever booster vaccination. These receptors were obtained from a man between 18 and 29 years old who received the YFV17D yellow fever vaccine. Both conserved end residues are part of each CDR3. D genes are given only for firm matches. Clone size is given for some rows only: seen once, a few or many times, or a class if the clone is expanded.

>TRBV4-1|NA|16|TRBJ1-2|many
CASSQDTGLVYYGYTF
TGCGCCAGCAGCCAAGATACCGGACTGGTATACTATGGCTACACCTTC
>TRBV6-2/TRBV6-3|TRBD2|20|TRBJ2-3|NA
CASQAGAGGLPSTSTDTQYF
TGTGCCAGCCAGGCCGGAGCGGGGGGGCTTCCCTCAACTAGCACAGATACGCAGTATTTT
>TRBV15|TRBD1|16|TRBJ2-6|NA
CATSGQGASGANVLTF
TGTGCCACCAGCGGACAGGGGGCCTCAGGGGCCAACGTCCTGACTTTC
>TRBV6-2/TRBV6-3|NA|14|TRBJ1-2|NA
CASSRDFLNYGYTF
TGTGCCAGCAGTCGGGACTTTCTTAACTATGGCTACACCTTC
>TRBV6-2/TRBV6-3|NA|17|TRBJ2-2|NA
CASSYLPSTGNTGELFF
TGTGCCAGCAGTTACCTCCCGTCGACAGGGAACACCGGGGAGCTGTTTTTT
>TRBV5-6|NA|15|TRBJ2-4|few
CASSRFGVAKNIQYF
TGTGCCAGCAGCCGTTTCGGGGTAGCCAAAAACATTCAGTACTTC
>TRBV14|NA|15|TRBJ1-1|many
CASSQDGAGWTEAFF
TGTGCCAGCAGCCAAGATGGGGCAGGGTGGACTGAAGCTTTCTTT
>TRBV19|NA|13|TRBJ1-1|few
CASSIWGAAEAFF
TGTGCCAGTAGTATATGGGGGGCCGCTGAAGCTTTCTTT
>TRBV7-3|TRBD2|15|TRBJ2-1|NA
CASSLAGVTYNEQFF
TGTGCCAGCAGCCTAGCGGGGGTGACCTACAATGAGCAGTTCTTC
>TRBV6-2/TRBV6-3|TRBD2|16|TRBJ2-1|many
CASSYVASGPYNEQFF
TGTGCCAGCAGTTACGTCGCTAGCGGGCCCTACAATGAGCAGTTCTTC
>TRBV20-1|TRBD2|16|TRBJ2-1|NA
CSASTMTGGVYNEQFF
TGCAGTGCGTCCACGATGACGGGGGGGGTATACAATGAGCAGTTCTTC
>TRBV20-1|NA|16|TRBJ2-4|few
CSARARGVGIANIQYF
TGCAGTGCTAGAGCGAGGGGCGTCGGGATAGCAAACATTCAGTACTTC
>TRBV9|TRBD1|15|TRBJ1-5|NA
CASSPGRTGGEAQHF
TGTGCCAGCAGCCCGGGCAGGACAGGGGGCGAAGCCCAGCATTTT
>TRBV30|NA|13|TRBJ2-1|NA
CAWQQGEYNEQFF
TGTGCCTGGCAACAGGGAGAATACAATGAGCAGTTCTTC
>TRBV7-8|TRBD2|15|TRBJ2-1|few
CASTLLAGGPGEQFF
TGTGCCAGCACCCTACTAGCGGGGGGGCCTGGTGAGCAGTTCTTC
>TRBV29-1|NA|15|TRBJ2-1|many
CSVEDPERSYNEQFF
TGCAGCGTTGAAGATCCGGAACGCTCCTACAATGAGCAGTTCTTC
>TRBV4-2|NA|18|TRBJ2-2|few
CASSQDASRYTNTGELFF
TGTGCCAGCAGCCAAGATGCTAGCCGTTACACGAACACCGGGGAGCTGTTTTTT
>TRBV7-6|NA|15|TRBJ2-7|few
CASSLGHNGIYEQYF
TGTGCCAGCAGCTTAGGACACAACGGGATCTACGAGCAGTACTTC
>TRBV28|NA|17|TRBJ1-1|NA
CASSFSPGQSMNTEAFF
TGTGCCAGCAGTTTTTCCCCCGGACAGAGCATGAACACTGAAGCTTTCTTT
>TRBV7-6|NA|16|TRBJ2-2|few
CASSLAGDTNTGELFF
TGTGCCAGCAGCTTAGCAGGGGATACGAACACCGGGGAGCTGTTTTTT
>TRBV11-2|NA|10|TRBJ2-5|few
CASGVETQYF
TGTGCCAGCGGCGTGGAGACCCAGTACTTC
>TRBV7-9|TRBD1|15|TRBJ1-2|few
CASSSEDRGLDGYTF
TGTGCCAGCAGCTCGGAAGACAGGGGGCTGGATGGCTACACCTTC
>TRBV20-1|NA|16|TRBJ2-5|few
CSANGFLGVGEETQYF
TGCAGTGCTAACGGCTTTTTGGGGGTAGGGGAAGAGACCCAGTACTTC
>TRBV12-3/TRBV12-4|NA|15|TRBJ2-5|NA
CASSWDRGQGETQYF
TGTGCCAGCAGTTGGGATCGGGGGCAGGGAGAGACCCAGTACTTC
>TRBV19|NA|14|TRBJ1-6|NA
CASSSTGSDSPLHF
TGTGCCAGTAGTAGCACAGGTTCGGATTCACCCCTCCACTTT
>TRBV12-3/TRBV12-4|NA|16|TRBJ2-1|few
CASSFEAGIQADEQFF
TGTGCCAGCAGTTTCGAAGCAGGGATTCAGGCTGATGAGCAGTTCTTC
>TRBV7-6|TRBD1|15|TRBJ2-7|few
CASSLGGDRAYEQYF
TGTGCCAGCAGCTTAGGGGGGGACAGGGCCTACGAGCAGTACTTC
>TRBV5-1|NA|15|TRBJ2-5|few
CASRQGRGLQETQYF
TGCGCCAGCCGGCAGGGTAGGGGACTCCAAGAGACCCAGTACTTC
>TRBV5-1|TRBD2|15|TRBJ2-2|few
CASSWRGGNTGELFF
TGCGCCAGCTCCTGGCGGGGGGGGAACACCGGGGAGCTGTTTTTT
>TRBV4-1|NA|14|TRBJ2-3|many
CASSQDTAVDTQYF
TGCGCCAGCAGCCAAGATACCGCCGTAGATACGCAGTATTTT
>TRBV5-6|NA|14|TRBJ2-5|many
CASSLARGRETQYF
TGTGCCAGCAGCTTGGCCCGAGGGAGGGAGACCCAGTACTTC
>TRBV29-1|NA|13|TRBJ2-6|few
CSVAYSGANVLTF
TGCAGCGTCGCGTATTCTGGGGCCAACGTCCTGACTTTC
>TRBV24-1|NA|15|TRBJ2-1|many
CATSDVEAGTGEQFF
TGTGCCACCAGTGATGTGGAGGCGGGGACGGGTGAGCAGTTCTTC
>TRBV7-6|NA|13|TRBJ2-3|many
CASSLVWGDTQYF
TGTGCCAGCAGCTTAGTCTGGGGTGATACGCAGTATTTT
>TRBV3-1|TRBD2|14|TRBJ2-5|few
CASSHGTSGGTQYF
TGTGCCAGCAGCCACGGGACTAGCGGGGGTACCCAGTACTTC
>TRBV19|NA|12|TRBJ1-1|few
CASSPANPEAFF
TGTGCCAGTAGTCCGGCGAACCCTGAAGCTTTCTTT
>TRBV4-1|TRBD1|14|TRBJ2-7|many
CASSVRDRDHEQYF
TGCGCCAGCAGCGTAAGGGACAGGGACCACGAGCAGTACTTC
>TRBV3-1|TRBD2|15|TRBJ2-7|NA
CASSQAPSGDREQYF
TGTGCCAGCAGCCAAGCCCCTAGCGGGGATCGGGAGCAGTACTTC
>TRBV5-1|TRBD1|14|TRBJ1-4|few
CASSWTGAREKLFF
TGCGCCAGCAGCTGGACAGGGGCCCGGGAAAAACTGTTTTTT
>TRBV20-1|TRBD1|13|TRBJ2-1|few
CSARRDRDNEQFF
TGCAGTGCTAGAAGGGACAGGGACAATGAGCAGTTCTTC
>TRBV14|TRBD1|14|TRBJ2-1|few
CASSPWTGDNEQFF
TGTGCCAGCAGCCCGTGGACAGGAGACAATGAGCAGTTCTTC
>TRBV20-1|TRBD1|14|TRBJ2-7|few
CSATWDRGASEQYF
TGCAGTGCTACTTGGGACAGGGGAGCCTCCGAGCAGTACTTC
>TRBV19|NA|12|TRBJ1-5|NA
CASSSLSLPEHF
TGTGCCAGTAGTTCGCTCTCATTACCAGAGCATTTT
>TRBV5-1|NA|14|TRBJ2-2|few
CASSLAPGPGELFF
TGCGCCAGCAGCTTGGCTCCGGGGCCCGGGGAGCTGTTTTTT
>TRBV5-4|TRBD1|15|TRBJ2-1|NA
CAGTARVQGVDEQFF
TGTGCCGGTACAGCCCGTGTGCAGGGGGTAGATGAGCAGTTCTTC
>TRBV4-1|TRBD2|17|TRBJ2-1|few
CASSQDPSGRSYNEQFF
TGCGCCAGCAGCCAAGATCCTAGCGGGCGCTCCTACAATGAGCAGTTCTTC
>TRBV7-2|NA|15|TRBJ2-5|medium-sized
CASSPRPRGKETQYF
TGTGCCAGCAGCCCCCGCCCGAGAGGGAAAGAGACCCAGTACTTC
>TRBV7-9|NA|16|TRBJ1-5|few
CASSWGEGYSNQPQHF
TGTGCCAGCAGCTGGGGGGAGGGGTATAGCAATCAGCCCCAGCATTTT